Listed below are T cell receptor beta chains from one sample, sequenced in a study of monozygotic twins with cystic fibrosis. Method: immunoSEQ multiplex PCR; TCRdb's copy keeps in-frame clones and lacks some. The table shows just under 20,000 clones, with more than 80% occurring only once. The material sequenced was blood. Receptors originate from a girl between 2 and 10 years old with cystic fibrosis. CDR3s include the opening cysteine and the closing phenylalanine or tryptophan. Each record gives: D gene, V gene, J gene, clone size, CDR3 DNA, CDR3 protein. D genes are given only for firm matches. Clone size is shown for a subset of rows, as once, few, many or a class of expanded clone.

D gene: -; V gene: TRBV28; J gene: TRBJ2-1; clone size: -; CDR3 DNA: TGTGCCAGCAGGGCCGAGCCCGACTACTACAATGAGCAGTTCTTC; CDR3 protein: CASRAEPDYYNEQFF
D gene: -; V gene: TRBV19; J gene: TRBJ2-2; clone size: few; CDR3 DNA: TGTGCCAGTAGTTCACGATCTCCAAGGAACACCGGGGAGCTGTTTTTT; CDR3 protein: CASSSRSPRNTGELFF
D gene: TRBD2; V gene: TRBV2; J gene: TRBJ2-2; clone size: once; CDR3 DNA: TGTGCCAGTGGACTAGCGGGGCACATCGGGGAGCTGTTTTTT; CDR3 protein: CASGLAGHIGELFF
D gene: TRBD1; V gene: TRBV19; J gene: TRBJ2-6; clone size: -; CDR3 DNA: TGTGCCAGTAGTATAGATCGAGGGACAGCTAGCTCTGGGGCCAACGTCCTGACTTTC; CDR3 protein: CASSIDRGTASSGANVLTF
D gene: -; V gene: TRBV7-2; J gene: TRBJ1-1; clone size: -; CDR3 DNA: TGTGCCAGCAGCTTCCCTCGAGGGCATGCTTTCTTT; CDR3 protein: CASSFPRGHAFF
D gene: TRBD1; V gene: TRBV4-1; J gene: TRBJ2-1; clone size: -; CDR3 DNA: TGCGCCAGCAGCCAGGACAGGGAAATTTCCGATGAGCAGTTCTTC; CDR3 protein: CASSQDREISDEQFF
D gene: TRBD1; V gene: TRBV29-1; J gene: TRBJ1-1; clone size: -; CDR3 DNA: TGCAGCGTGAAAGGCCAGGGGGGCAACACTGAAGCTTTCTTT; CDR3 protein: CSVKGQGGNTEAFF
D gene: -; V gene: TRBV19; J gene: TRBJ2-3; clone size: -; CDR3 DNA: TGTGCCAGTAGTATCCTTCTCGACAGGCGGAGCACAGATACGCAGTATTTT; CDR3 protein: CASSILLDRRSTDTQYF
D gene: TRBD2; V gene: TRBV6-4; J gene: TRBJ2-1; clone size: -; CDR3 DNA: TGTGCCAGCAGTGTAACGACTAGCCCGATCTACAATGAGCAGTTCTTC; CDR3 protein: CASSVTTSPIYNEQFF
D gene: TRBD2; V gene: TRBV18; J gene: TRBJ2-1; clone size: -; CDR3 DNA: TGTGCCAGCTCACCGGATAGCGGGAATGAGCAGTTCTTC; CDR3 protein: CASSPDSGNEQFF
D gene: -; V gene: TRBV4-1; J gene: TRBJ1-2; clone size: -; CDR3 DNA: TGCGCCAGCAGTTTTGAAGGGCCAGGCCACTATGGCTACACCTTC; CDR3 protein: CASSFEGPGHYGYTF
D gene: -; V gene: TRBV5-1; J gene: TRBJ2-1; clone size: once; CDR3 DNA: TGCGCCAGCAGCTTGGAACTAGCCACGAATGAGCAGTTCTTC; CDR3 protein: CASSLELATNEQFF
D gene: TRBD1; V gene: TRBV11-2; J gene: TRBJ1-2; clone size: few; CDR3 DNA: TGTGCCAGCAGCCCCCGGACAGGGACGACCTATGGCTACACCTTC; CDR3 protein: CASSPRTGTTYGYTF
D gene: TRBD2; V gene: TRBV30; J gene: TRBJ2-3; clone size: -; CDR3 DNA: TGTGCCTGGAGTGTACGCGGGAGACCAGATACGCAGTATTTT; CDR3 protein: CAWSVRGRPDTQYF
D gene: -; V gene: TRBV11-2; J gene: TRBJ2-7; clone size: -; CDR3 DNA: TGTGCCAGCAGCTTAGTGGCGGGGTCCTCCTACGAGCAGTACTTC; CDR3 protein: CASSLVAGSSYEQYF
D gene: TRBD1; V gene: TRBV19; J gene: TRBJ1-4; clone size: -; CDR3 DNA: TGTGCCAGTAGTAACCGACAGGGGCCCAATAATGAAAAACTGTTTTTT; CDR3 protein: CASSNRQGPNNEKLFF
D gene: -; V gene: TRBV6-1; J gene: TRBJ2-4; clone size: -; CDR3 DNA: TGTGCCAGCAGTGAAGATGGGCGGGACTGGGCCAAAAACATTCAGTACTTC; CDR3 protein: CASSEDGRDWAKNIQYF
D gene: TRBD1; V gene: TRBV2; J gene: TRBJ2-1; clone size: -; CDR3 DNA: TGTGCCACCGTAAAACCCGGGACAGGGGTGTTCTACAATGAGCAGTTCTTC; CDR3 protein: CATVKPGTGVFYNEQFF
D gene: -; V gene: TRBV7-2; J gene: TRBJ1-4; clone size: -; CDR3 DNA: TGTGCCAGCAGCTTAAGACCATCTAATGAAAAACTGTTTTTT; CDR3 protein: CASSLRPSNEKLFF
D gene: -; V gene: TRBV30; J gene: TRBJ1-4; clone size: -; CDR3 DNA: TGTGCCTGGAGTGTGTTAATCGGACAGTATGAAAAACTGTTTTTT; CDR3 protein: CAWSVLIGQYEKLFF
D gene: -; V gene: TRBV5-6; J gene: TRBJ1-3; clone size: -; CDR3 DNA: TGTGCCAGCAGCTTAGGGCGTACTCGAAACACCATATATTTT; CDR3 protein: CASSLGRTRNTIYF
D gene: -; V gene: TRBV5-1; J gene: TRBJ1-5; clone size: -; CDR3 DNA: TGCGCCAGCAGCTTGGACACCTCTAGCAATCAGCCCCAGCATTTT; CDR3 protein: CASSLDTSSNQPQHF
D gene: -; V gene: TRBV14; J gene: TRBJ2-7; clone size: -; CDR3 DNA: TGTGCCAGCAGCCAAGATAGTACCTTCTACGAGCAGTACTTC; CDR3 protein: CASSQDSTFYEQYF
D gene: -; V gene: TRBV5-1; J gene: TRBJ1-1; clone size: -; CDR3 DNA: TGCGCCAGCAGCTTGGCCGGGGGATTGAACACTGAAGCTTTCTTT; CDR3 protein: CASSLAGGLNTEAFF
D gene: TRBD1; V gene: TRBV5-4; J gene: TRBJ2-1; clone size: -; CDR3 DNA: TGTGCCAGCAGCCTCGGACAGGCCTCCTACAATGAGCAGTTCTTC; CDR3 protein: CASSLGQASYNEQFF
D gene: TRBD1; V gene: TRBV12-5; J gene: TRBJ2-4; clone size: -; CDR3 DNA: TGTGCTAGTGGCTTGTCAGGGGGCGCCCCCGGAAACATTCAGTACTTC; CDR3 protein: CASGLSGGAPGNIQYF
D gene: -; V gene: TRBV7-9; J gene: TRBJ2-1; clone size: -; CDR3 DNA: TGTGCCAGCAGCTTAGCCACAGGGTTTCTAGCGGATAATGAGCAGTTCTTC; CDR3 protein: CASSLATGFLADNEQFF
D gene: TRBD2; V gene: TRBV2; J gene: TRBJ2-5; clone size: few; CDR3 DNA: TGTGCCAGCACCGGGGGGGGCGGGACCCAGTACTTC; CDR3 protein: CASTGGGGTQYF
D gene: -; V gene: TRBV27; J gene: TRBJ1-6; clone size: -; CDR3 DNA: TGTGCCAGCAGTATCAGCTGGAGTAATTCACCCCTCCACTTT; CDR3 protein: CASSISWSNSPLHF
D gene: -; V gene: TRBV28; J gene: TRBJ1-3; clone size: -; CDR3 DNA: TGTGCCAGCAGTTTATATATGGGGGCCTGGACCATATATTTT; CDR3 protein: CASSLYMGAWTIYF
D gene: -; V gene: TRBV2; J gene: TRBJ2-7; clone size: -; CDR3 DNA: TGTGCCAGCGGATCGAGATCCTACGAGCAGTACTTC; CDR3 protein: CASGSRSYEQYF
D gene: TRBD1; V gene: TRBV28; J gene: TRBJ1-1; clone size: few; CDR3 DNA: TGTGCCAGCAGTTACAGGGGCGGGGTAACTGAAGCTTTCTTT; CDR3 protein: CASSYRGGVTEAFF
D gene: -; V gene: TRBV5-1; J gene: TRBJ2-1; clone size: -; CDR3 DNA: TGCGCCAGCAGCTTGGGGGGTAATGAGCAGTTCTTC; CDR3 protein: CASSLGGNEQFF
D gene: -; V gene: TRBV27; J gene: TRBJ1-1; clone size: -; CDR3 DNA: TGTGCCAGCAGTTTGAGTCCCCAGAGTTCCACTGAAGCTTTCTTT; CDR3 protein: CASSLSPQSSTEAFF
D gene: TRBD1; V gene: TRBV19; J gene: TRBJ1-1; clone size: -; CDR3 DNA: TGTGCCAGTGGCCTGACAGGGGGATTGAACACTGAAGCTTTCTTT; CDR3 protein: CASGLTGGLNTEAFF
D gene: TRBD1; V gene: TRBV5-1; J gene: TRBJ2-7; clone size: -; CDR3 DNA: TGCGCCAGCAGCTTGGGGACAGGGGGCATCGAGCAGTACTTC; CDR3 protein: CASSLGTGGIEQYF
D gene: -; V gene: TRBV27; J gene: TRBJ1-1; clone size: -; CDR3 DNA: TGTGCCAGCAGTCTGACAGCAGACACTGAAGCTTTCTTT; CDR3 protein: CASSLTADTEAFF
D gene: -; V gene: TRBV4-1; J gene: TRBJ2-1; clone size: -; CDR3 DNA: TGCGCCAGCAGCCAAGATTTCAGGGCCCAGGCGTTCTTC; CDR3 protein: CASSQDFRAQAFF
D gene: -; V gene: TRBV9; J gene: TRBJ1-3; clone size: -; CDR3 DNA: TGTGCCAGCAGCGTAAACCCCCCGACAGCCTCTGGAAACACCATATATTTT; CDR3 protein: CASSVNPPTASGNTIYF
D gene: TRBD1; V gene: TRBV5-4; J gene: TRBJ1-2; clone size: -; CDR3 DNA: TGTGCCAGCAGCTTGGGTGCAGGGGGCATCCTCGGGGATGGCTACACCTTC; CDR3 protein: CASSLGAGGILGDGYTF
D gene: -; V gene: TRBV19; J gene: TRBJ2-7; clone size: -; CDR3 DNA: TGTGCCAGTAGTCCCCAGGGACTTCAGAGCTCCTACGAGCAGTACTTC; CDR3 protein: CASSPQGLQSSYEQYF
D gene: -; V gene: TRBV19; J gene: TRBJ1-1; clone size: -; CDR3 DNA: TGTGCCAGTAGTAAGAGAGGGCAACTGAACACTGAAGCTTTCTTT; CDR3 protein: CASSKRGQLNTEAFF
D gene: -; V gene: TRBV5-1; J gene: TRBJ2-1; clone size: once; CDR3 DNA: TGCGCCAGCAAGGGGGACGGCCACAATGAGCAGTTCTTC; CDR3 protein: CASKGDGHNEQFF
D gene: -; V gene: TRBV2; J gene: TRBJ1-3; clone size: -; CDR3 DNA: TGTGCCAGCAGTGAAGGGACATCCGGAAACACCATATATTTT; CDR3 protein: CASSEGTSGNTIYF
D gene: -; V gene: TRBV7-6; J gene: TRBJ1-1; clone size: -; CDR3 DNA: TGTGCCAGCAGCTTAGATCAGGATTCTTATTCCCTGAACACTGAAGCTTTCTTT; CDR3 protein: CASSLDQDSYSLNTEAFF
D gene: -; V gene: TRBV7-6; J gene: TRBJ2-5; clone size: -; CDR3 DNA: TGTGCCAGCAGCGCCGCGGGCGGGGAGACCCAGTACTTC; CDR3 protein: CASSAAGGETQYF
D gene: TRBD2; V gene: TRBV25-1; J gene: TRBJ2-3; clone size: -; CDR3 DNA: TGTGCCAGCGGACTAGCGGGAGAAGTAGATACGCAGTATTTT; CDR3 protein: CASGLAGEVDTQYF
D gene: -; V gene: TRBV30; J gene: TRBJ2-2; clone size: -; CDR3 DNA: TGTGCCGCCAACGAGGGGACAAGGAACACCGGGGAGCTGTTTTTT; CDR3 protein: CAANEGTRNTGELFF
D gene: -; V gene: TRBV9; J gene: TRBJ2-2; clone size: -; CDR3 DNA: TGTGCCAGCAGCTCCAGACAGGTCCCCACCGGGGAGCTGTTTTTT; CDR3 protein: CASSSRQVPTGELFF
D gene: -; V gene: TRBV27; J gene: TRBJ1-1; clone size: -; CDR3 DNA: TGTGCCAGCAGACCGGCGGGGTCCTTCGGGAACACTGAAGCTTTCTTT; CDR3 protein: CASRPAGSFGNTEAFF
D gene: TRBD1; V gene: TRBV10-2; J gene: TRBJ1-5; clone size: -; CDR3 DNA: TGCGCCAGCAGTGCCCAACCCCCTACAGGGGCTCAGCCCCAGCATTTT; CDR3 protein: CASSAQPPTGAQPQHF
D gene: -; V gene: TRBV7-9; J gene: TRBJ1-2; clone size: -; CDR3 DNA: TGTGCCAGCAGCTTAAGTCACTCCTATGGCTACACCTTC; CDR3 protein: CASSLSHSYGYTF
D gene: -; V gene: TRBV10-3; J gene: TRBJ1-1; clone size: -; CDR3 DNA: TGTGCCACGTACCTGGGCTTGGGCACTGAAGCTTTCTTT; CDR3 protein: CATYLGLGTEAFF